The 8 T cell receptor beta chains in this list originate from one sample, sequenced in a study of blood T cell repertoires in COVID-19. Generated by immunoSEQ multiplex PCR, the TCRdb table keeps only in-frame clones and is missing some. The data show approximately 170,000 clones, about four fifths seen once. The source material was peripheral blood. The receptors originated from a man aged 70-80 years with active or convalescent COVID-19.

The V and J genes are TRBV7-2 and TRBJ1-4; 10 bases map to TRBD1. The germline CDR1 and CDR2 sequences are SGHTA and FQGNSA. The length of the CDR3 is 13 residues. Trimming took 9 bases from V and 7 from J; bases not matched to a gene: 5. The CDR3 sequence: CASRQGAGEKLFF. The DNA for the CDR3 is TGTGCCAGTAGACAGGGGGCAGGTGAAAAACTGTTTTTT.

The chain has TRBV7-2 and TRBJ1-3; D is unclear. CDR1 is SGHTA and CDR2 is FQGNSA in the germline V gene. Trimming left V 1 base short and J 0 bases short, with 4 bases between. This CDR3 contains 14 residues. In DNA form, the CDR3 reads TGTGCCAGCAGCTTAGAATACTCTGGAAACACCATATATTTT. Amino acid sequence: CASSLEYSGNTIYF.

This rearrangement joins TRBV28 to TRBJ1-3; 7 nucleotides line up with TRBD1. Germline lookup yields CDR1 MDHEN and CDR2 SYDVKM. The CDR3 is made up of 13 amino acids. V was pared by 7 bases and J by 3 bases, with 3 bases of the junction left unmatched. This CDR3 reads CASNGQDGNTIYF. Here the CDR3 DNA reads TGTGCCAGCAACGGACAGGATGGAAACACCATATATTTT.

The J gene is TRBJ2-1, the V gene TRBV7-9; weak D call: TRBD2 (5 bases). The CDR3 has 16 amino acids. The V end was cut by 5 bases, the J end by 0 bases, with 14 bases between. Germline loops: CDR1 SEHNR, CDR2 FQNEAQ (reference sequence). The CDR3 DNA is TGTGCCAGCAGCCCGCGGACTTCTACCTCCTACAATGAGCAGTTCTTC. Its protein product is CASSPRTSTSYNEQFF.

The genes are TRBV7-6 and TRBJ1-2; 7 nucleotides line up with TRBD1. CDR3 length: 16 amino acids. Unmatched junction bases numbered 16, after V lost 5 bases and J lost 7 bases. Germline V CDR1 and CDR2: SGHVS, FNYEAQ. CDR3 sequence: CASSPPGQASFFGYTF. The CDR3 nucleotides are TGTGCCAGCAGCCCCCCCGGACAGGCTTCCTTCTTTGGCTACACCTTC.

This chain connects TRBV18 to TRBJ2-3, with 8 bases fitting TRBD1. The V gene's germline CDR1 is KGHSH and CDR2 LQKENI. The length of the CDR3 is 14 residues. J gave up 2 bases and V 9 bases, and 7 bases lay outside the gene matches. CDR3 in amino acids: CASSDRGDTDTQYF. The CDR3 DNA follows: TGTGCCAGTTCCGACAGGGGAGACACAGATACGCAGTATTTT.

To note about this clone: The same CDR3 can be traced to other DNA sequences in this sample. The chain recombines TRBV11-2 with TRBJ1-1; D call uncertain. Per the germline V gene, CDR1 is SGHAT and CDR2 is FQNNGV. This CDR3 is 14 amino acids long. The V and J ends lost 1 base and 1 base respectively, with 7 bases between them. The CDR3 DNA follows: TGTGCCAGCAGCTTAGGGGCCAGGAACACTGAAGCTTTCTTT. The encoded protein is CASSLGARNTEAFF.

V is TRBV5-6 and J is TRBJ2-3; D is ambiguous. Trimming left V 5 bases short and J 5 bases short, with 18 bases between. The CDR3 extends over 15 amino acids. Germline V CDR1 and CDR2: SGHDT, YYEEEE. The CDR3 sequence: CASSHIRDSRDTQYF. DNA of the CDR3: TGTGCCAGCAGTCACATCCGTGATTCTAGAGATACGCAGTATTTT.